A single sample gave rise to the 22 T cell receptor beta chains below, sequenced in a study of T-cell reconstitution after alpha-beta-depleted transplantation in children. Preparation of the TCRbeta library involved a method that used unique molecular identifiers. TCRdb processed the PCR reads anew with MiXCR; each CDR3 protein has one entry. The sample lists 190,000 or so distinct CDR3 sequences, roughly 7.5% occurring once. Sequenced here: PBMCs from the stem cell graft donor, sampled from the stem cell graft. The receptor set was obtained from a human donor who donated a stem cell graft to a child with Wiskott-Aldrich syndrome.

This clonotype was seen many times. The V and J genes are TRBV25-1 and TRBJ2-3; the match to TRBD2 covers 7 bases. The CDR3 has 15 amino acids. After removal of 4 bases from V and 0 bases from J, the junction contained 4 bases not matched to a gene. Germline CDR1 is MGHDK and CDR2 is SYGVNS. The chain's CDR3 is CASSGLADSTDTQYF. The DNA of the CDR3 is TGTGCCAGCAGTGGTCTAGCGGACAGCACAGATACGCAGTATTTT.

This clonotype has a count of ten or more. The genes are TRBV29-1 and TRBJ2-5; D ambiguous. V was pared by 4 bases and J by 5 bases, with 11 bases between. CDR3 size: 12 residues. CDR1 and CDR2 from the germline V gene are SQVTM and ANQGSEA. CDR3 DNA sequence: TGCAGCGTTGTCGGCTTTGGGGAGACCCAGTACTTC. Protein product: CSVVGFGETQYF.

This clonotype was seen many times. The chain has TRBV27 and TRBJ2-2; unclear D gene. V shed 0 bases and J shed 2 bases, with 7 bases lying between them. Germline values: CDR1 MNHEY, CDR2 SMNVEV (reference sequence). This CDR3 is built from 15 residues. The DNA for the CDR3 is TGTGCCAGCAGTTTATCGATAGGCAACACCGGGGAGCTGTTTTTT. It is translated as CASSLSIGNTGELFF.

V is TRBV29-1 and J is TRBJ2-5; D unclear. V lost 0 bases and J lost 3, with 8 bases in between. Germline V lookup: CDR1 SQVTM, CDR2 ANQGSEA. CDR3 length: 13 amino acids. The CDR3 DNA is TGCAGCGTTGAAGATCCGGGTGAAGAGACCCAGTACTTC. Its translation is CSVEDPGEETQYF.

To note about this clonotype: With a much larger clone just one base away, this may be a read error. The chain recombines TRBV29-1 with TRBJ1-3; D remains ambiguous. The V gene's germline CDR1 is SQVTM and CDR2 ANQGSEA. This CDR3 is 13 amino acids long. CDR3 nucleotide sequence: TGCAGCGTTGAACGACAATCTGGAAACACCACATATTTT. Its protein is CSVERQSGNTTYF.

This clonotype was seen at least ten times. The chain links TRBV7-6 to TRBJ2-7; tentatively, D is TRBD1 (7 bases). V lost 6 bases to trimming and J lost 1 base, with 22 bases between them. The CDR3 is 17 residues long. Germline loops: CDR1 SGHVS, CDR2 FNYEAQ. As DNA, the CDR3 is TGTGCCAGCAGTCCCCAGGGGGGCGGGGCTAAATCCTACGAGCAGTACTTC. It yields the protein CASSPQGGGAKSYEQYF. Variable domain in full (rest from reference TRBV7-6 and TRBJ2-7): GAGVSQSPRYKVTKRGQDVALRCDPISGHVSLYWYRQALGQGPEFLTYFNYEAQQDKSGLPNDRFSAERPEGSISTLTIQRTEQRDSAMYRCASSPQGGGAKSYEQYFGPGTRLTVT.

Many counts were recorded for this clonotype. The CDR3 spells CASSYPGQPNSPLHF. The CDR3 region has the DNA TGTGCCAGCAGTTATCCGGGACAGCCTAATTCACCCCTCCACTTT. The chain links TRBV6-5 to TRBJ1-6; 7 bases are a match to TRBD1. The CDR3 is made up of 15 amino acids. The junction had 5 bases not matched to a gene; V was cut back by 3 bases and J by 6 bases. Germline-derived CDR1 and CDR2 are MNHEY and SVGAGI.

At least ten counts were recorded for this clonotype. The chain has TRBV20-1 and TRBJ2-5; 16 positions match TRBD2. The CDR3 consists of 16 residues. Per germline, CDR1 DFQATT and CDR2 SNEGSKA (reference sequence). With 5 bases clipped from V and 6 bases from J, the junction kept 9 bases outside the gene matches. The CDR3 sequence: CSAYPGLAGGAKTQYF. Here the CDR3 DNA reads TGCAGTGCTTATCCGGGACTAGCGGGGGGGGCAAAGACCCAGTACTTC.

The table lists this clonotype with many counts. The rearrangement links TRBV20-1 to TRBJ2-7; TRBD2 is a possible D gene (6 bases). CDR1 is DFQATT and CDR2 is SNEGSKA in the germline V gene (reference sequence). V was pared by 3 bases and J by 9 bases, with 15 bases between. CDR3 length equals 12 residues. CDR3 in amino acids: CSASGGSEAQYF. In DNA form, the CDR3 reads TGCAGTGCTAGCGGGGGAAGCGAGGCGCAGTACTTC.

This clonotype was seen a handful of times. The chain employs TRBV7-8 and TRBJ2-1; TRBD1 matches at 9 bases. This CDR3 has 18 residues. The V segment lost 1 base and the J segment 8 bases; nucleotides outside the gene matches: 15. Germline V gene lookup returns CDR1 SGHVS and CDR2 FQNEAQ. CDR3 sequence: CASSLDRGQLGLQYEQFF. The CDR3 DNA follows: TGTGCCAGCAGCTTAGACAGGGGGCAGCTCGGATTACAATATGAGCAGTTCTTC.

This clonotype was picked up many times. The V and J genes are TRBV25-1 and TRBJ2-1; no clear D. The CDR3 loop spans 13 amino acids. Trimming removed 6 bases at V and 0 bases at J, with 6 bases between. The germline V gene encodes CDR1 MGHDK and CDR2 SYGVNS. The CDR3 loop reads CASRGSSYNEQFF. As DNA, the CDR3 is TGTGCCAGCAGGGGTAGCTCCTACAATGAGCAGTTCTTC.

This clonotype was detected many times. The chain joins TRBV5-1 to TRBJ2-3; D possibly corresponds to TRBD1 (6 bases). The CDR3 spans 15 residues. CDR1 is SGHRS and CDR2 is YFSETQ in the germline V gene. Trimming shortened V by 2 bases and J by 3 bases, and 13 bases separated the two germline ends. The CDR3 DNA reads as TGCGCCAGCAGCTTCTTCAGGGGCGGGACAGATACGCAGTATTTT. Its protein is CASSFFRGGTDTQYF.

This clonotype was found a few times. V is TRBV29-1 and J is TRBJ1-1; D is ambiguous. The ends were cut back, 5 bases at V and 4 bases at J, with 5 bases in the middle. The CDR3 spans 10 residues. The V gene's germline CDR1 is SQVTM and CDR2 ANQGSEA. CDR3 DNA sequence: TGCAGCGTTCGAGTCACTGAAGCTTTCTTT. Translated, it gives CSVRVTEAFF.

There are many counts of this clonotype. V usage is TRBV6-5 and J usage is TRBJ2-3, with 7 bases matching TRBD2. Trimming cost V 0 bases and J 4 bases; bases outside gene matches: 7. The CDR3 is 16 residues long. CDR1 is MNHEY, CDR2 SVGAGI, per germline. The CDR3 DNA follows: TGTGCCAGCAGTTACTCAGGCGGACTAGTCCCAGATACGCAGTATTTT. Translated, it gives CASSYSGGLVPDTQYF.

This clonotype has ten or more counts. The chain employs TRBV30 and TRBJ2-5, with D possibly TRBD2 on 5 matching bases. The germline gives CDR1 GTSNPN, CDR2 SVGIG (reference sequence). V was cut by 8 bases and J by 3 bases, with 19 bases left in between. The CDR3 consists of 14 residues. This CDR3 is CARDGWAGEETQYF. In nucleotides, the CDR3 is TGTGCCCGGGATGGATGGGCAGGCGAAGAGACCCAGTACTTC. The full variable domain, in which reference TRBV30 and TRBJ2-5 provide the parts outside the CDR3, is SQTIHQWPATLVQPVGSPLSLECTVEGTSNPNLYWYRQAAGRGLQLLFYSVGIGQISSEVPQNLSASRPQDRQFILSSKKLLLSDSGFYLCARDGWAGEETQYFGPGTRLLVL.

Ten or more counts support this clonotype. The rearrangement uses TRBV2 and TRBJ2-5; TRBD1 matches at 9 bases. CDR3 length: 17 amino acids. Germline V CDR1 and CDR2: SNHLY, FYNNEI. V dropped 0 bases and J dropped 4; count of bases not matched to a gene: 9. The CDR3 protein is CASSEAREQGALETQYF. DNA of the CDR3: TGTGCCAGCAGTGAAGCGCGGGAACAGGGGGCATTAGAGACCCAGTACTTC.

In this sample, this clonotype turned up many times. The chain joins TRBV18 to TRBJ2-3, with 8 bases fitting TRBD1. Trimming removed 0 bases from V and 0 bases from J; junction bases left unmatched: 2. The CDR3 loop spans 16 amino acids. Germline CDR1 reads KGHSH; CDR2 reads LQKENI. Here the CDR3 reads CASSPPDRDSTDTQYF. The CDR3 bases are TGTGCCAGCTCACCACCGGACAGGGATAGCACAGATACGCAGTATTTT.

This clonotype was recorded many times. The V call is TRBV20-1, the J call TRBJ1-5; D possibly corresponds to TRBD1 (5 bases). The V gene's germline CDR1 is DFQATT and CDR2 SNEGSKA (reference sequence). Trimming took off 6 bases at V and 2 bases at J, with 17 bases between the two ends. The CDR3 extends over 15 amino acids. CDR3 in DNA: TGCAGTGCCGGGGGAACGAAGGTCGGCAATCAGCCCCAGCATTTT. Translated, it gives CSAGGTKVGNQPQHF.

In its sample, this clonotype was seen a few times. The genes are TRBV3-1 and TRBJ2-2; the D gene is possibly TRBD1 (5 bases). Germline values: CDR1 LGHDT, CDR2 YNNKEL (reference sequence). V lost 0 bases to trimming and J lost 7 bases, with 15 bases between them. The CDR3 has 16 residues. CDR3 nucleotide sequence: TGTGCCAGCAGCCAAGATCAGCCAGGGCATGGCGGGGAGCTGTTTTTT. It is translated as CASSQDQPGHGGELFF.

This clonotype was detected many times. This chain joins TRBV25-1 and TRBJ2-7; weak D call: TRBD2 (5 bases). Germline CDR1 MGHDK, CDR2 SYGVNS. Trimming took 1 base from V and 2 from J, leaving 9 bases between them. There are 14 residues in the CDR3. CDR3 bases: TGTGCCAGCAGTGAATCGGAGGTCCCCTACGAGCAGTACTTC. Amino acid sequence: CASSESEVPYEQYF.

This clonotype showed up many times. The chain couples TRBV20-1 to TRBJ2-1, with 7 nucleotides matching TRBD1. The junction had 14 bases not matched to a gene; V was cut back by 6 bases and J by 12 bases. CDR1 and CDR2 (germline): DFQATT, SNEGSKA (reference sequence). This CDR3 is built from 13 residues. DNA for the CDR3: TGCAGTGCGCAGAAGTCGAGGACAGGTTTGCAGTTCTTC. Protein: CSAQKSRTGLQFF.

This clonotype was seen many times. The rearrangement links TRBV20-1 to TRBJ2-3, with 10 nucleotides matching TRBD2. V shed 2 bases, J shed 7 bases, and the junction held 9 bases outside the gene matches. The length of the CDR3 is 15 residues. CDR1 is DFQATT and CDR2 is SNEGSKA in the germline V gene (reference sequence). The CDR3 spells CSARTSGTARNTQYF. The CDR3 DNA reads TGCAGTGCTAGAACTAGCGGGACGGCTAGGAATACGCAGTATTTT.